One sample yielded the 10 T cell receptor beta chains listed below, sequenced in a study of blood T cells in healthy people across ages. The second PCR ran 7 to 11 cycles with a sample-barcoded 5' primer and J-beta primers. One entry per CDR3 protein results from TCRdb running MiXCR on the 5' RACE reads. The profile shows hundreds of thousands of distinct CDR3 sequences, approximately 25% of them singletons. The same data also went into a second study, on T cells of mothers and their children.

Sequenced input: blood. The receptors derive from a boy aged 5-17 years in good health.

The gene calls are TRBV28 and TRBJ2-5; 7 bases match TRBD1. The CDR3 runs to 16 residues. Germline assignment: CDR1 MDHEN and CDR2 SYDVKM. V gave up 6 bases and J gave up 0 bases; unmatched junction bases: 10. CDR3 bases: TGTGCCAGCAGCACCGTCGGACAGGCTTACCAAGAGACCCAGTACTTC. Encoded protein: CASSTVGQAYQETQYF.

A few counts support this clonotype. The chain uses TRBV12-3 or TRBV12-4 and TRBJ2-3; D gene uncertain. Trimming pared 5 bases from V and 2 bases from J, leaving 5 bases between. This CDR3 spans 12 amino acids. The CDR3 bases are TGTGCCAGCAGTCGGAACACAGATACGCAGTATTTT. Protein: CASSRNTDTQYF.

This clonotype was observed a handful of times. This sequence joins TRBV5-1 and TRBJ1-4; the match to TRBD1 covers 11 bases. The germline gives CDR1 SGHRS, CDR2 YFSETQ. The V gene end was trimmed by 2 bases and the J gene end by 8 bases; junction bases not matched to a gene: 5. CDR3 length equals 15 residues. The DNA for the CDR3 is TGCGCCAGCAGCTTCGGGACAGGGGGATCAGAAAAACTGTTTTTT. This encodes CASSFGTGGSEKLFF.

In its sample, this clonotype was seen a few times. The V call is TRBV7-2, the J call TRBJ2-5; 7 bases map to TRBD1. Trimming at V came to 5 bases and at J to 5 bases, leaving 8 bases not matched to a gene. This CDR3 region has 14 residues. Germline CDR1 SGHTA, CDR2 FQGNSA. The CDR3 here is CASSLPRTGETQYF. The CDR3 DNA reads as TGTGCCAGCAGCCTACCAAGGACAGGCGAGACCCAGTACTTC. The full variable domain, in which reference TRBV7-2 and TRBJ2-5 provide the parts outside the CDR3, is GAGVSQSPSNKVTEKGKDVELRCDPISGHTALYWYRQSLGQGLEFLIYFQGNSAPDKSGLPSDRFSAERTGGSVSTLTIQRTQQEDSAVYLCASSLPRTGETQYFGPGTRLLVL.

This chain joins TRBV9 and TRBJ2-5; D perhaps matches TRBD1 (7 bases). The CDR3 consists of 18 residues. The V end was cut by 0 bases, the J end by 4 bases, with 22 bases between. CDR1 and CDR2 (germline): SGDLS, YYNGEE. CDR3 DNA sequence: TGTGCCAGCAGCGTAGATGGGATTGGGCTCCAGGGGGGAGAGACCCAGTACTTC. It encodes CASSVDGIGLQGGETQYF.

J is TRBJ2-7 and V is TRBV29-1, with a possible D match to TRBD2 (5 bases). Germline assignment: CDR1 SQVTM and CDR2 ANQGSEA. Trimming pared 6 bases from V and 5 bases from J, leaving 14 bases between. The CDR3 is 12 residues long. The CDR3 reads CSVREYSHEQYF. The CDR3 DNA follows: TGCAGCGTGAGGGAGTACAGCCACGAGCAGTACTTC.

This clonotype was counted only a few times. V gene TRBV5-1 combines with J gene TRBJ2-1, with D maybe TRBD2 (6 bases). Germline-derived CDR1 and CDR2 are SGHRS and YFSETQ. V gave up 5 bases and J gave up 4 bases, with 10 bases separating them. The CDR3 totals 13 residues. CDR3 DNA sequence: TGCGCCAGCAGAGGGGCGGGGTACAATGAGCAGTTCTTC. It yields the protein CASRGAGYNEQFF.

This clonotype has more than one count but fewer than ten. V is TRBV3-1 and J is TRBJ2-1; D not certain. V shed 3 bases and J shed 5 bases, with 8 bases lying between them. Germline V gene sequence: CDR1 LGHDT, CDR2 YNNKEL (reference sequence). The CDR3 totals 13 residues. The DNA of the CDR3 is TGTGCCAGCAGCCAGGAACGGAACAATGAGCAGTTCTTC. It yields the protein CASSQERNNEQFF.

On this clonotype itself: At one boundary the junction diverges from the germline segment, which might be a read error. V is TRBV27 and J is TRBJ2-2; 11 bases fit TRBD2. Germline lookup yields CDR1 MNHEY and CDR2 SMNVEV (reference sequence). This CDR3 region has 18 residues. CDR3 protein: CASRLLGTSGPNTGELFF. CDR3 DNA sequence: TGTGCCAGCAGACTATTAGGGACTAGCGGCCCGAACACTGGGGAGCTGTTTTTT.

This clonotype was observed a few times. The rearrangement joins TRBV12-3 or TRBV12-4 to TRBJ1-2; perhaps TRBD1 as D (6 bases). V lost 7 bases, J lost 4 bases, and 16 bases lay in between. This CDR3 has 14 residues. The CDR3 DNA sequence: TGTGCCAGCACCCTACGGCAGGGGCCCTATGGCTACACCTTC. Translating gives CASTLRQGPYGYTF.